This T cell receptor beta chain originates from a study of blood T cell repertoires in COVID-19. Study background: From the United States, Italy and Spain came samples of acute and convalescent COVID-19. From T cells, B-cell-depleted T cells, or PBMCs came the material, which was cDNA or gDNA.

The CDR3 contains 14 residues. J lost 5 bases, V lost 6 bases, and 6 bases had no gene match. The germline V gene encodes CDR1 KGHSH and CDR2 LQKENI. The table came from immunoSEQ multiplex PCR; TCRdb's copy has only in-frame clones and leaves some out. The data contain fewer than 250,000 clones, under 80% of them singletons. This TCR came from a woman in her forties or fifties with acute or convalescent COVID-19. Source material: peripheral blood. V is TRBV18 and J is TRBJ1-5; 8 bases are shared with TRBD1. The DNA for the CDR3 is TGTGCCAGCTCTACCGGGACAGGAGATCAGCCCCAGCATTTT. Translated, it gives CASSTGTGDQPQHF.